This T cell receptor beta chain derives from a study of metastatic and nonmetastatic thyroid tumors. Study summary: Across blood and tumor or nodule tissue, repertoires from malignant and benign thyroid patients were compared with one another.

Germline CDR1 and CDR2: MNHEY and SMNVEV (reference sequence). CDR3 length equals 14 residues. With 3 bases removed from V and 9 bases from J, the gap between germline ends came to 15 bases. Whole-study findings and limits: It was reportedly found that TCR beta diversity was significantly higher in malignant thyroid tumors than in benign nodules, a difference seen in both blood and tumor samples.

In the case of this clone: The antigen remains undetermined.

With MiXCR, TCRdb called clones anew from the PCR reads. The sample lists 10,000 to 15,000 clones, 27% occurring once. Patients underwent thyroid surgery, and none had received any treatment before it. The gene calls are TRBV27 and TRBJ2-1, with unresolved D. This TCR was recovered from a female donor with papillary thyroid cancer or a benign thyroid nodule (not recorded which). Some clones in this sample may be carry-over from other donors' samples. Sequencing was done on a sample of tumor tissue. As DNA, the CDR3 is TGTGCCAGCAGTTTGGTGGCGGAGCATATTGAGCAGTTCTTC. It is translated as CASSLVAEHIEQFF.